This TCR beta chain was identified in a study of Graves' ophthalmopathy and Graves' hyperthyroidism. Study-wide background: Stable hyperthyroidism referred to disease that showed no ophthalmopathy within 18 months of follow-up.

Using RNA transcripts, the TCR beta CDR3 regions were amplified. HTBI primers were employed in first-round RT-PCR, then a second-round multiplex PCR followed. TCRdb used MiXCR to reprocess the multiplex PCR reads, holding one entry per CDR3 protein. In the table there are 900,000 to 1,200,000 distinct CDR3 sequences, less than 45% of which are singletons. As regards this clonotype: The target antigen is unknown.

Per germline, CDR1 SGHRS and CDR2 YFSETQ. The CDR3 spans 15 residues. Trimming cost V 4 bases and J 0 bases; bases outside gene matches: 2. Study-wide results and limits: Most expanded clonotypes in thyroid above 0.001 frequency also showed up in blood.

The genes are TRBV5-1 and TRBJ2-3; TRBD2 agrees at 10 bases. This clonotype was obtained from an adult man with Graves' hyperthyroidism. Sequences were obtained from peripheral blood or thyroid tissue (not recorded which). The DNA for the CDR3 is TGCGCCAGCAGCATACTAGCGGGAAGCACAGATACGCAGTATTTT. Translating it yields CASSILAGSTDTQYF.